Below are 10 T cell receptor beta chains sequenced from a single sample in a study of long-term antiretroviral therapy in people with HIV. The assay used was immunoSEQ (version v3.0), run at survey level. Profiling relied on immunoSEQ multiplex PCR, and the TCRdb table lists in-frame clones only, not all of them. The table includes about 38,000 clones, around 80% detected once. Here the sequenced sample was unsorted PBMCs, taken 1.5 years after starting antiretroviral therapy. The receptor source for this set is a man between 18 and 29 years old with HIV.

This clone was seen just once. The J gene is TRBJ1-4, the V gene TRBV6-5, with D perhaps matching TRBD1 (6 bases). V lost 2 bases and J 4 bases, leaving 14 bases between the germline ends. This CDR3 spans 16 amino acids. CDR1 is MNHEY and CDR2 is SVGAGI in the germline V gene. The CDR3 DNA follows: TGTGCCAGCAGTTACAATCCGGGACAAGTTAATGAAAAACTGTTTTTT. This sequence encodes CASSYNPGQVNEKLFF.

This chain joins TRBV4-3 and TRBJ1-2; a weak D match, TRBD1 (5 bases). This CDR3 has 15 amino acids. The V and J ends lost 4 bases and 2 bases respectively, with 14 bases between them. Germline V gene lookup returns CDR1 LGHNA and CDR2 YSLEER. The CDR3 sequence is CASSLVGGRNYGYTF. CDR3 sequence (DNA): TGCGCCAGCAGCCTAGTGGGGGGAAGAAACTATGGCTACACCTTC.

The chain links TRBV27 to TRBJ2-1, with D possibly matching TRBD2 (5 bases). The germline CDR1 and CDR2 sequences are MNHEY and SMNVEV (reference sequence). The CDR3 loop spans 14 amino acids. Trimming removed 9 bases from V and 4 bases from J, with 16 bases in between. Here the CDR3 DNA reads TGTGCCAGTGCTTCTGGTAGCGTATACAATGAGCAGTTCTTC. Encoded protein: CASASGSVYNEQFF.

V is TRBV5-5 and J is TRBJ2-7; TRBD2 is a possible D gene (5 bases). V lost 4 bases and J lost 0, with 17 bases in between. The CDR3 covers 16 residues. Germline lookup yields CDR1 SGHKS and CDR2 YYEKEE (reference sequence). CDR3 DNA: TGTGCCAGCAGCCAAATTCGGGGTCGGGGCTCCTACGAGCAGTACTTC. It specifies CASSQIRGRGSYEQYF. The full variable domain, in which reference TRBV5-5 and TRBJ2-7 provide the parts outside the CDR3, is DAGVTQSPTHLIKTRGQQVTLRCSPISGHKSVSWYQQVLGQGPQFIFQYYEKEERGRGNFPDRFSARQFPNYSSELNVNALLLGDSALYLCASSQIRGRGSYEQYFGPGTRLTVT.

The DNA for the CDR3 is TGCAGCGTTGAAGCCGGCGCGAATGAGCAGTTCTTC. Its protein is CSVEAGANEQFF. The V call is TRBV29-1, the J call TRBJ2-1; D is undetermined. The CDR3 is 12 amino acids. V dropped 1 base and J dropped 7 bases, with 8 bases sitting between them. CDR1 is SQVTM and CDR2 is ANQGSEA in the germline V gene.

This sequence joins TRBV25-1 and TRBJ1-2, with 7 bases that match TRBD1. Germline V gene sequence: CDR1 MGHDK, CDR2 SYGVNS. With 4 bases clipped from V and 6 bases from J, the junction kept 8 bases outside the gene matches. The CDR3 covers 14 residues. The DNA of the CDR3 is TGTGCCAGCAGTGTCCCGGGACAGAGCCATGGCTACACCTTC. This encodes CASSVPGQSHGYTF.

The V call is TRBV2, the J call TRBJ1-5; D is uncertain. The CDR3 is made up of 14 amino acids. V was cut by 8 bases and J by 11 bases, with 22 bases left in between. From germline, CDR1 is SNHLY and CDR2 FYNNEI. CDR3 in DNA: TGTGCCAGCGCGACTCTTACCGAGAGGATGTCCCAGCATTTT. The encoded protein is CASATLTERMSQHF.

J is TRBJ1-2 and V is TRBV28; D might be TRBD1 (6 bases). V was trimmed by 5 bases and J by 3 bases, leaving 13 bases between them. CDR3 size: 14 residues. The germline V gene has CDR1 MDHEN and CDR2 SYDVKM. The CDR3 nucleotides are TGTGCCAGCAGTCGGCAGGGGATATACTATGGCTACACCTTC. It specifies CASSRQGIYYGYTF.

This clone was seen only once. The CDR3 reads CACQTGYEQYF. CDR3 bases: TGTGCCTGCCAAACAGGATACGAGCAGTACTTC. This chain connects TRBV30 to TRBJ2-7, with D maybe TRBD1 (5 bases). CDR1 GTSNPN and CDR2 SVGIG come from the germline V gene (reference sequence). Trimming pared 6 bases from V and 4 bases from J, leaving 10 bases between. CDR3 length equals 11 residues.

The V gene is TRBV19, the J gene TRBJ2-2; 7 bases are a match to TRBD2. Germline lookup yields CDR1 LNHDA and CDR2 SQIVND (reference sequence). CDR3 length: 14 residues. The V segment lost 6 bases and the J segment 1 base; nucleotides outside the gene matches: 2. The chain's CDR3 is CASRQRENTGELFF. DNA for the CDR3: TGTGCCAGTAGGCAGCGGGAGAACACCGGGGAGCTGTTTTTT.